A single T cell receptor beta chain is shown here with its context. The antigen is not known. Repertoires were generated with immunoSEQ multiplex PCR, while TCRdb's copy carries only in-frame clones and drops some. The data hold 150,000 to 200,000 clones, with around 63% observed a single time. The data originate from a study of shared clonotypes between healthy human individuals. Study-level findings and limits: What rarefaction showed was incomplete sorted-subset sequencing despite large depth. It was only blood that was sampled, and tissue repertoires likely differ.

The V end was cut by 6 bases, the J end by 3 bases, with 9 bases between. Germline lookup yields CDR1 KGHSH and CDR2 LQKENI. The CDR3 covers 12 residues. The receptor's source is a man younger than 40 in good health. The sample taken for sequencing was memory CD4+ T cells sorted from blood. Subset meaning: CD45RA-negative fraction. This chain connects TRBV18 to TRBJ2-7; D is perhaps TRBD2 (6 bases). The CDR3 DNA sequence: TGTGCCAGCTCGGAGACTAGCTACGAGCAGTACTTC. Translated: CASSETSYEQYF.